A single TCR beta chain is shown here with its context. Its specificity is not known. Being one base from a much bigger clone, this may be a read error. The CDR3 does not close with the conserved phenylalanine or tryptophan, likely indicating a read error. Arm-PCR of CDR3 regions and iRepertoire HTBI primers were used to build TCR beta libraries. TCRdb ran MiXCR on the multiplex PCR reads and lists one entry per CDR3 protein. This sample yields roughly 260,000 distinct CDR3 sequences, of which approximately 18% are seen a single time; 14% belongs to the top ten. The V gene's germline CDR1 is DFQATT and CDR2 SNEGSKA (reference sequence). This CDR3 has 15 residues. The record originates from a study of regulatory T cells in long-lasting Graves disease. Notes on the study in general: Favored usage of TRBV28, TRBJ1-2 and TRBJ2-5 was recorded in persistent disease. Reduced TCR diversity was observed in persistent Graves' patients versus newly diagnosed patients.

As for time point: newly diagnosed GD, antithyroid drugs for less than 3 months. Extracted PBMC RNA gave rise to the TCR library. The same specimen was also included in a second study, on T cells in Graves' hyperthyroidism and ophthalmopathy. That publication notes: On the basis of clinical symptoms, serum thyroxine and TRAb, thyroid ultrasound and orbital computed tomography, diagnoses were made.

The source of this sequence is a woman between 25 and 40 years old with Graves disease. The sequencing here drew on peripheral blood mononuclear cells (PBMCs), taken at new diagnosis, from a patient treated with antithyroid drugs. The rearrangement links TRBV20-1 to TRBJ2-1; 8 positions agree with TRBD1. The J call may be faulty, since TRBJ2-5 better matches the DNA end. The CDR3 sequence is CSASEVGQGQETQYI. The CDR3 DNA is TGCAGTGCTAGTGAGGTCGGACAGGGCCAAGAGACCCAGTACATC.